This T cell receptor (beta chain) was identified in a study of identical twins' blood T cells. Background on the study: Roughly 50 million reads covered about six alpha-chain and about six beta-chain libraries.

This clonotype showed up many times. The CDR3 is made up of 12 amino acids. Trimming pared 6 bases from V and 8 bases from J, leaving 16 bases between. The V gene's germline CDR1 is SQVTM and CDR2 ANQGSEA. The authors' processing: Per-library CDR3 reads ranged roughly 2 to 3.6 million; clonotypes, ~90,000 to ~550,000. TCRdb called the 5' RACE reads again in MiXCR, with one record for every CDR3 protein. TCRdb, rather than the study authors, made the V and J calls. The sample has around 380,000 distinct CDR3 sequences, roughly 28% seen once. Sequenced: PBMCs. The chain recombines TRBV29-1 with TRBJ1-2; D is ambiguous. The TCR comes from a woman aged 18 to 55 in good health. The CDR3 is CSVSAQIGGYTF. CDR3 nucleotides: TGCAGCGTCTCGGCCCAAATCGGGGGCTACACCTTC.